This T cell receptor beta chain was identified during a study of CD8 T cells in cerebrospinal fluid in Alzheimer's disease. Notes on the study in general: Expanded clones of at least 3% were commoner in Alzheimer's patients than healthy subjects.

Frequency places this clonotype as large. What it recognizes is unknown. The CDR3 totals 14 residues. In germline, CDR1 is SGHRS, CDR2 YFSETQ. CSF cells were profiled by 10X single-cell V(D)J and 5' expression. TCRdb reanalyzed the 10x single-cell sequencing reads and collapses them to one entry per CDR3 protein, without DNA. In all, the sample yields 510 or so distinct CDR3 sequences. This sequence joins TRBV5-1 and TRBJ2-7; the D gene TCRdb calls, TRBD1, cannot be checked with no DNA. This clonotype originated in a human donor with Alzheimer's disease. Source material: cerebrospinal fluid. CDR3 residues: CASSLVGGAYEQYF.